The present entry profiles one TCR beta chain with its context. This sample is part of a study of blood T cell repertoires in COVID-19. Whole-study context: Sources were T cells, B-cell-depleted T cells, or PBMCs; the material itself was cDNA or gDNA.

Trimming pared 3 bases from V and 0 bases from J, leaving 11 bases between. Germline V gene data show CDR1 as MGHRA and CDR2 as YSYEKL. The CDR3 runs 16 residues. TCRdb's table, derived via immunoSEQ multiplex PCR, lists solely in-frame clones and lacks some. The top ten hold more than 4.5% of the sample, which has about 98,000 clones, 87% seen once. The chain couples TRBV4-1 to TRBJ2-2, with D possibly TRBD1 on 6 matching bases. This TCR came from a man in his sixties or seventies with acute or convalescent COVID-19. Sequencing used peripheral blood. The CDR3 bases are TGCGCCAGCAGCCATACTGGGGGCCCGAACACCGGGGAGCTGTTTTTT. Amino acid sequence: CASSHTGGPNTGELFF.